This T cell receptor beta chain was identified during a study of response to subunit inactivated influenza vaccine. This clonotype was observed many times. Germline CDR1 is MNHEY and CDR2 is SMNVEV (reference sequence). The germline V and J ends were trimmed by 2 bases and 4 bases, with 16 bases remaining between them. The CDR3 is 16 residues long. One entry per CDR3 protein results from TCRdb running MiXCR on the RT-PCR reads. This table has roughly 170,000 distinct CDR3 sequences, approximately 9.2% appearing once. The source material was non-naive T cells sorted from PBMCs, sampled on the day of vaccination. This receptor was taken from a man in his fifties or sixties who received an inactivated influenza vaccine. The genes are TRBV27 and TRBJ2-3; D not certain. For the CDR3, the DNA is TGTGCCAGCAGTTTAATAGAACATATGGGCCCAGATACGCAGTATTTT. Translating gives CASSLIEHMGPDTQYF.